This T cell receptor (beta chain) is drawn from a study of cytomegalovirus exposure and HLA in healthy donors. Overall study findings and caveats: Earlier results showed most TCR beta V segments being productive about 90% or about 30% of the time.

Turning to this clone: What it recognizes is unknown.

PCR primers comprised 60 Vbeta and 13 Jbeta primers. The data were produced by immunoSEQ multiplex PCR, yet TCRdb's version contains in-frame clones alone and is incomplete. The repertoire consists of tens of thousands of clones, with around three quarters occurring once and the leading ten covering over 10%. With 0 bases removed from V and 6 bases from J, the gap between germline ends came to 15 bases. This CDR3 is 15 amino acids long. From germline, CDR1 is LNHNV and CDR2 YYDKDF (reference sequence). The genes are TRBV15 and TRBJ2-7; TRBD1 might be the D (6 bases). This receptor was taken from a male donor in good health and CMV-seropositive. Sequencing was carried out using PBMCs. The CDR3 loop is CATSRDRQGRGEQYF. DNA of the CDR3: TGTGCCACCAGCAGAGATCGGCAGGGGCGCGGCGAGCAGTACTTC.